The present T cell receptor (beta chain) was sequenced within a study of blood T cell repertoires in COVID-19. Whole-study context: COVID-19 samples collected from the United States, Italy and Spain covered acute and convalescent phases.

Clones were read by immunoSEQ multiplex PCR, and TCRdb kept only the in-frame ones, dropping some. Among under 500,000 clones listed, 85% to 90% were seen once. The CDR3 contains 14 residues. The germline V gene encodes CDR1 SEHNR and CDR2 FQNEAQ (reference sequence). The V gene lost 1 base and the J gene lost 6 bases, with 9 bases spanning the gap. What the recovered Cohort 3 donors had was two negative PCRs, clearance, or symptom resolution. This clonotype was sampled from a man aged 30 to 39 who had recovered from COVID-19. Sequencing was done on a sample of PBMCs or T cells enriched from blood (not recorded which). The chain uses TRBV7-9 and TRBJ2-2, with D possibly being TRBD1 (6 bases). The CDR3: CASSLGTEAGELFF. In DNA, the CDR3 is TGTGCCAGCAGCTTAGGGACAGAAGCCGGGGAGCTGTTTTTT.